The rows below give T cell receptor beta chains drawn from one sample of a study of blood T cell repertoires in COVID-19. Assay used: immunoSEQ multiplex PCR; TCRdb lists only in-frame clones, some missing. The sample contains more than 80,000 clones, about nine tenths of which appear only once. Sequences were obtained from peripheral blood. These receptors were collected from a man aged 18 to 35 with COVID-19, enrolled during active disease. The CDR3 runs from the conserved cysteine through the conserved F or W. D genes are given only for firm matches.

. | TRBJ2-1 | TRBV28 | CASSFGAGYGYNEQFF | TGTGCCAGCAGTTTTGGGGCGGGATATGGTTACAATGAGCAGTTCTTC
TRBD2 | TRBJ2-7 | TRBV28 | CASSGTSGRIYEQYF | TGTGCCAGCAGTGGGACTAGCGGGAGGATCTACGAGCAGTACTTC
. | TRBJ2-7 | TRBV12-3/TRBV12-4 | CASSMRSYEQYF | TGTGCCAGCAGTATGAGAAGTTACGAGCAGTACTTC
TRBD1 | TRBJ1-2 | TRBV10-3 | CAIRTRDRTNYGYTF | TGTGCCATCAGGACGCGGGACAGGACTAACTATGGCTACACCTTC
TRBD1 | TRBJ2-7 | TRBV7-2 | CASSLAIPGQGSDEQYF | TGTGCCAGCAGCTTAGCGATCCCGGGACAGGGGAGCGACGAGCAGTACTTC
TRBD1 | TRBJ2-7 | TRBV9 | CASSVSGQGLYEQYF | TGTGCCAGCAGCGTATCCGGACAGGGCTTGTACGAGCAGTACTTC
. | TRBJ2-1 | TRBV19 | CASSILTSPHEQFF | TGTGCCAGTAGTATACTGACTAGTCCGCATGAGCAGTTCTTC
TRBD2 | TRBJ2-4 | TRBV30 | CAWSAGDGDIQYF | TGTGCCTGGAGCGCGGGAGACGGGGACATTCAGTACTTC
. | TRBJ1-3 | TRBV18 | CASSPPIFSSGNTIYF | TGTGCCAGCTCACCACCGATCTTTAGCTCTGGAAACACCATATATTTT
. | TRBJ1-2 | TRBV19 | CASSIPRGIHYGYTF | TGTGCCAGTAGTATTCCCCGGGGGATCCACTATGGCTACACCTTC
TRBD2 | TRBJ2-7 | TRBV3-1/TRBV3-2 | CASSQGSGRIPLYEQYF | TGTGCCAGCAGCCAGGGGAGCGGGAGGATACCGCTCTACGAGCAGTACTTC